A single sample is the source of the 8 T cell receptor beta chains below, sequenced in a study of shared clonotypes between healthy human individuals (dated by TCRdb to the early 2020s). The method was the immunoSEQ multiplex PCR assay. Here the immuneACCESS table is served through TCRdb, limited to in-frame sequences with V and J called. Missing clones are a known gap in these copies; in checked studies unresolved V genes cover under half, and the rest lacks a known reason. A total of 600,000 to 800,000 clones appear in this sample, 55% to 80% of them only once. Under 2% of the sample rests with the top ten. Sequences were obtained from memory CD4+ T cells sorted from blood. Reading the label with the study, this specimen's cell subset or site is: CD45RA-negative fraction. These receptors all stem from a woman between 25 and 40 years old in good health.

CDR3: CASSEYQASREYF. The CDR3 nucleotides read TGTGCCAGCAGTGAATATCAGGCCAGCCGGGAGTATTTT. This sequence joins TRBV25-1 and TRBJ2-3; no firm D call. The CDR3 is made up of 13 amino acids. The V end lost 0 bases, the J end lost 13 bases, and 14 bases lay between the germline ends. Germline lookup yields CDR1 MGHDK and CDR2 SYGVNS.

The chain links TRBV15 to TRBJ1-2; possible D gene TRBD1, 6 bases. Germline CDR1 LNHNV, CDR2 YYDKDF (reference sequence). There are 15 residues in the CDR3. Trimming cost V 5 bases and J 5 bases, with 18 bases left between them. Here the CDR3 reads CATSLRTAQEYGYTF. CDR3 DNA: TGTGCCACCAGCCTTAGGACAGCCCAGGAATATGGCTACACCTTC.

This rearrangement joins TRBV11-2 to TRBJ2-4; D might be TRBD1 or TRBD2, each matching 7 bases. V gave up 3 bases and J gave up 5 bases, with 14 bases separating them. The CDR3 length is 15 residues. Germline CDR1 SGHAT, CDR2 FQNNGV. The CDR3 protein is CASSFTGGTENIQYF. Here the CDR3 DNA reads TGTGCCAGCAGCTTTACCGGGGGGACAGAAAACATTCAGTACTTC.

This chain's CDR3 is CSVVPGQGSGTEAFF. The CDR3 region has the DNA TGCAGCGTTGTCCCGGGACAGGGCTCGGGTACTGAAGCTTTCTTT. V usage is TRBV29-1 and J usage is TRBJ1-1, with 9 bases identical to TRBD1. Germline V lookup: CDR1 SQVTM, CDR2 ANQGSEA. The CDR3 spans 15 residues. V gave up 4 bases and J gave up 5 bases; unmatched junction bases: 11.

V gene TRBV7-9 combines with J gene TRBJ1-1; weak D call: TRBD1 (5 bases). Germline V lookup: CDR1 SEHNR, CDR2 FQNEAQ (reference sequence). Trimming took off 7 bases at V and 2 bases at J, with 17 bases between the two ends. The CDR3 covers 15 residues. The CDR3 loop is CASNRGYESNTEAFF. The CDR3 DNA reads TGTGCCAGCAACCGGGGGTATGAGTCTAACACTGAAGCTTTCTTT. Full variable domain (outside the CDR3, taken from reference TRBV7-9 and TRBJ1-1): DTGVSQNPRHKITKRGQNVTFRCDPISEHNRLYWYRQTLGQGPEFLTYFQNEAQLEKSRLLSDRFSAERPKGSFSTLEIQRTEQGDSAMYLCASNRGYESNTEAFFGQGTRLTVV.

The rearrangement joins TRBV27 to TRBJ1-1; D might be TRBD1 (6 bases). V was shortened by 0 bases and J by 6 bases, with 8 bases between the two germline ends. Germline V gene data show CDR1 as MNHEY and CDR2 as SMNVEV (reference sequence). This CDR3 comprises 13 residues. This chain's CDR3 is CASSLSGGAEAFF. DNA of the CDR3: TGTGCCAGCAGTTTATCAGGGGGGGCTGAAGCTTTCTTT.

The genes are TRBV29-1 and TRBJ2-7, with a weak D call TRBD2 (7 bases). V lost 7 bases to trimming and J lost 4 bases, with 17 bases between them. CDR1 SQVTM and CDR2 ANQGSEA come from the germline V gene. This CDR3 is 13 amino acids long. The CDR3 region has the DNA TGCAGCGCCGTGGGAGGGGACACATACGAGCAGTACTTC. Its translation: CSAVGGDTYEQYF.

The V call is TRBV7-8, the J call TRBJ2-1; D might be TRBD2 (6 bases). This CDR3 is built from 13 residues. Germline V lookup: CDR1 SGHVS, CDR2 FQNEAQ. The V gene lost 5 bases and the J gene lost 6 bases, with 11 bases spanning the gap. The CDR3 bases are TGTGCCAGCAGCCTCGGGACTTTCAATGAGCAGTTCTTC. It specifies CASSLGTFNEQFF.